This T cell receptor beta chain appears in the sequencing data of a study of CD8 T cells in ankylosing spondylitis. Broader study findings: The study identified a TCR beta motif of seven or eight highly homologous variants that appeared characteristic of ankylosing spondylitis blood. According to the report, clones linked to the disease were significantly enriched in matched synovial fluid samples taken from ankylosing spondylitis patients.

Quantitative 5'-RACE was performed with molecular barcodes, and it yielded the TCR beta libraries. MiXCR was run by TCRdb on the 5' RACE reads, yielding one entry per CDR3 protein. Of 200,000 or so distinct CDR3 sequences in the sample, about a quarter were seen once. From germline, CDR1 is SGHRS and CDR2 YFSETQ. Trimming left V 0 bases short and J 2 bases short, with 8 bases between. CDR3 size: 15 residues. This clonotype showed up many times. Its antigen is currently unknown. This TCR came from a male donor with ankylosing spondylitis or in good health (not recorded which). V gene TRBV5-1 combines with J gene TRBJ2-2; possible D gene TRBD1, 6 bases. The source material was blood, either unsorted or a sorted T cell fraction (not recorded which). The chain's CDR3 is CASSLAGTNTGELFF. DNA of the CDR3: TGCGCCAGCAGCTTGGCCGGGACAAACACCGGGGAGCTGTTTTTT.